This record concerns one T cell receptor (beta chain) sequence. This specimen comes from a study of blood T cell repertoires in COVID-19. Clones were read by immunoSEQ multiplex PCR, and TCRdb kept only the in-frame ones, dropping some. The table includes more than 300,000 clones, 70% to 90% detected once. Germline CDR1 is SEHNR and CDR2 is FQNEAQ (reference sequence). The CDR3 has 15 amino acids. With 8 bases removed from V and 0 bases from J, the gap between germline ends came to 15 bases. Sequencing input: peripheral blood. The chain employs TRBV7-9 and TRBJ2-3, with D maybe TRBD1 (5 bases). The origin of this receptor is a woman aged 25 to 39 with COVID-19, enrolled during active disease. The CDR3 sequence is CASEPSQVSTDTQYF. Here the CDR3 DNA reads TGTGCCAGCGAACCATCACAGGTTAGCACAGATACGCAGTATTTT.